One and the same sample provided the 10 T cell receptor beta chains below, sequenced in a study of immune heterogeneity within non-small cell lung tumors. With 32 V and 13 J primers, multiplex PCR amplified the TCR beta CDR3. TCRdb recomputed calls from the multiplex PCR reads with MiXCR, one row per CDR3 protein. This table has fewer than 13,000 distinct CDR3 sequences, 30% appearing once. Bulk tumor genomic DNA (600 ng per sample) served as template. Several far-apart biopsies were taken per primary tumor during surgery. Patients underwent curative surgery for non-small cell lung cancer (untreated and newly diagnosed). The sequenced sample consisted of lung tumor tissue. The origin of the receptors is a woman aged 60-70 years with non-small cell lung cancer.

Of note for this clonotype: This could be a read error, since a much larger clone is one nucleotide away. J is TRBJ1-5 and V is TRBV19; D gene ambiguous. The CDR3 covers 14 residues. Germline values: CDR1 LNHDA, CDR2 SQIVND (reference sequence). V gave up 9 bases and J gave up 6 bases, with 18 bases separating them. The CDR3, as DNA: TGTGCCAGGAGTGGGCAGTTTAGGATTCAGCCCCAGCATTTT. Residues: CARSGQFRIQPQHF. The full variable domain, rest sourced from reference TRBV19 and TRBJ1-5, is DGGITQSPKYLFRKEGQNVTLSCEQNLNHDAMYWYRQDPGQGLRLIYYSQIVNDFQKGDIAEGYSVSREKKESFPLTVTSAQKNPTAFYLCARSGQFRIQPQHFGDGTRLSIL.

As regards this clonotype: A junction boundary mismatches the germline segment, possibly from a read error. J is TRBJ2-1 and V is TRBV20-1; 14 positions agree with TRBD2. CDR1 is DFQATT and CDR2 is SNEGSKA in the germline V gene (reference sequence). This CDR3 comprises 16 residues. The CDR3 DNA follows: TGCAGTGCTCGAGACGGACTAGCGGGAGGCTGCAATGAGCAGTTCTTC. Protein product: CSARDGLAGGCNEQFF.

This clonotype has at least ten counts. The chain uses TRBV20-1 and TRBJ2-7; 7 bases are a match to TRBD2. This CDR3 is 14 amino acids long. Germline V gene sequence: CDR1 DFQATT, CDR2 SNEGSKA (reference sequence). J gave up 0 bases and V 6 bases, and 8 bases lay outside the gene matches. Here the CDR3 reads CSAPRGGGSYEQYF. The DNA for the CDR3 is TGCAGTGCGCCCCGCGGGGGAGGCTCCTACGAGCAGTACTTC.

In regard to this clonotype: A much more abundant neighbour one base away suggests this may be a read error. V usage is TRBV6-8 and J usage is TRBJ1-4; D possibly corresponds to TRBD1 (5 bases). The germline V gene has CDR1 MNHGY and CDR2 SAAAGT. The CDR3 contains 15 residues. Written as DNA, the CDR3 is TGTGCCAGGAGTTTGGGGGTCTACGTCCATGAAAAACTGTTTTTT. Encoded protein: CARSLGVYVHEKLFF.

For this clonotype: Given a much more abundant clone one base away, this may be a read error. The chain carries TRBV15 and TRBJ2-3; D is possibly TRBD1 (5 bases). Germline V CDR1 and CDR2: LNHNV, YYDKDF (reference sequence). The CDR3 is made up of 14 amino acids. Deletions cut 6 bases from V and 2 bases from J, with 12 bases between. The CDR3 spells CATRGARNTDTQYF. As DNA, the CDR3 is TGTGCCACCAGAGGGGCTAGAAACACAGATACGCAGTATTTT.

As for this clonotype: A read error is possible here, since a much larger clone lies one base away. The V gene is TRBV2, the J gene TRBJ2-5, with a weak D call TRBD2 (5 bases). Germline V CDR1 and CDR2: SNHLY, FYNNEI. The V gene lost 3 bases and the J gene lost 1 base, with 9 bases spanning the gap. CDR3 length: 14 residues. The CDR3 here is CASSEWGAQETQYF. The DNA for the CDR3 is TGTGCCAGCAGTGAGTGGGGAGCCCAAGAGACCCAGTACTTC.

This clonotype is termed medium-sized. This chain links TRBV6-4 with TRBJ2-2; the D gene could be TRBD1 or TRBD2 (5 bases each). Trimming removed 1 base from V and 5 bases from J, with 14 bases in between. The CDR3 has 16 amino acids. CDR1 MRHNA and CDR2 SNTAGT come from the germline V gene. The CDR3 reads CASSDLQAGGTGELFF. The CDR3 DNA follows: TGTGCCAGCAGTGACTTACAGGCTGGGGGTACCGGGGAGCTGTTTTTT.

This clonotype is medium-sized (0.01 to 0.1%) by share. The chain is built from TRBV12-3 or TRBV12-4 and TRBJ2-2; D unresolved. Trimming pared 1 base from V and 5 bases from J, leaving 8 bases between. This CDR3 contains 14 residues. The CDR3 here is CASSLVGFTGELFF. In nucleotides, the CDR3 is TGTGCCAGCAGTTTAGTGGGTTTTACCGGGGAGCTGTTTTTT.

This clonotype was counted many times. The V and J genes are TRBV2 and TRBJ2-1; D call uncertain. This CDR3 has 15 residues. Trimming cost V 4 bases and J 1 base, with 11 bases left between them. Per germline, CDR1 SNHLY and CDR2 FYNNEI. This chain's CDR3 is CASSVTGESYNEQFF. In nucleotides, the CDR3 is TGTGCCAGCAGTGTAACGGGTGAATCCTACAATGAGCAGTTCTTC.

On this clonotype: This may be a read error, as it is one base from a much larger clone. The V call is TRBV6-1, the J call TRBJ2-7; D might be TRBD2 (7 bases). The CDR3 length is 12 residues. Germline assignment: CDR1 MNHNS and CDR2 SASEGT. CDR3 in amino acids: CASRGGRHERYF. The CDR3 DNA reads as TGTGCCAGCAGGGGGGGGCGCCACGAGCGGTACTTC.